These 20 T cell receptor beta chains were sequenced from one sample in a study of cytomegalovirus exposure and HLA in healthy donors. Primers for the PCR totalled 60 Vbeta and 13 Jbeta. Sequenced by immunoSEQ multiplex PCR; TCRdb stores in-frame clones only, minus some. The repertoire holds 180,000 or so clones, with 70% to 85% as singletons. Material for sequencing was PBMCs. Receptors were obtained from a boy aged 2-15 years in good health and CMV-seronegative.

This sequence joins TRBV9 and TRBJ2-3; 8 nucleotides agree with TRBD2. Per germline, CDR1 SGDLS and CDR2 YYNGEE. The CDR3 has 14 amino acids. J lost 5 bases, V lost 3 bases, and 5 bases had no gene match. The CDR3 here is CASSASGGQDTQYF. As DNA, the CDR3 is TGTGCCAGCAGCGCTTCGGGGGGGCAAGATACGCAGTATTTT. Based on the CDR3 plus reference TRBV9 and TRBJ2-3, the full variable domain is DSGVTQTPKHLITATGQRVTLRCSPRSGDLSVYWYQQSLDQGLQFLIQYYNGEERAKGNILERFSAQQFPDLHSELNLSSLELGDSALYFCASSASGGQDTQYFGPGTRLTVL.

This clone occurred once. The chain carries TRBV19 and TRBJ1-3, with D perhaps TRBD1 (5 bases). V shed 5 bases and J shed 3 bases, with 11 bases lying between them. Germline CDR1 is LNHDA and CDR2 is SQIVND (reference sequence). The CDR3 is 14 residues long. The CDR3 protein is CASSDTGLGNTIYF. The CDR3 region has the DNA TGTGCCAGTAGTGATACAGGTCTTGGAAACACCATATATTTT. Full variable domain (rest looked up from reference TRBV19 and TRBJ1-3): DGGITQSPKYLFRKEGQNVTLSCEQNLNHDAMYWYRQDPGQGLRLIYYSQIVNDFQKGDIAEGYSVSREKKESFPLTVTSAQKNPTAFYLCASSDTGLGNTIYFGEGSWLTVV.

The V gene is TRBV6-5, the J gene TRBJ1-2; D is possibly TRBD1 (6 bases). V was clipped by 2 bases and J by 5 bases, with 12 bases between them. Germline values: CDR1 MNHEY, CDR2 SVGAGI. The CDR3 runs 14 residues. The CDR3 here is CASSYSRGGYGYTF. The CDR3 DNA sequence: TGTGCCAGCAGTTACAGCAGGGGAGGGTATGGCTACACCTTC.

This chain uses TRBV7-2 with TRBJ1-1; a possible D gene is TRBD1 (5 bases). This CDR3 is 13 amino acids long. Germline CDR1 is SGHTA and CDR2 is FQGNSA. Between the trimmed V and J ends, which lost 8 bases and 5 bases, there was a span of 15 bases. The CDR3 coding sequence is TGTGCCAGCTCAGGGAGGGTACGGACTGAAGCTTTCTTT. Its protein is CASSGRVRTEAFF.

The V and J genes are TRBV19 and TRBJ2-2, with D perhaps TRBD2 (5 bases). CDR1 and CDR2 from the germline V gene are LNHDA and SQIVND (reference sequence). This CDR3 region has 14 residues. The ends were cut back, 6 bases at V and 1 base at J, with 9 bases in the middle. The CDR3 here is CASSLLGNTGELFF. CDR3 DNA: TGTGCCAGTAGCTTACTAGGGAACACCGGGGAGCTGTTTTTT.

The rearrangement joins TRBV4-1 to TRBJ2-3; 8 positions agree with TRBD2. V trimming: 4 bases; J trimming: 2 bases; junction bases outside the gene matches: 17. The CDR3 spans 19 residues. Germline V lookup: CDR1 MGHRA, CDR2 YSYEKL. The DNA of the CDR3 is TGCGCCAGCAGCCCCCATAGCCGGGGGGAGCGGGGGTACACAGATACGCAGTATTTT. Amino acids: CASSPHSRGERGYTDTQYF.

V and J are TRBV27 and TRBJ2-7; the match to TRBD2 covers 14 bases. Trimming took 6 bases from V and 3 from J; bases not matched to a gene: 4. The CDR3 length is 15 residues. The germline V gene has CDR1 MNHEY and CDR2 SMNVEV (reference sequence). The DNA for the CDR3 is TGTGCCAGCAGCCGAGGACTAGCGGGGGGCTACGAGCAGTACTTC. It codes for CASSRGLAGGYEQYF.

This sequence joins TRBV6-5 and TRBJ1-2; D uncertain. From germline, CDR1 is MNHEY and CDR2 SVGAGI. V lost 0 bases and J 1 base, leaving 6 bases between the germline ends. The CDR3 runs 14 residues. The CDR3 sequence: CASSYSEGNYGYTF. The CDR3 DNA is TGTGCCAGCAGTTACTCGGAGGGTAACTATGGCTACACCTTC.

V and J are TRBV9 and TRBJ1-2; tentatively, D is TRBD1 (5 bases). The CDR3 has 15 amino acids. Trimming left V 2 bases short and J 7 bases short, with 18 bases between. Per the germline V gene, CDR1 is SGDLS and CDR2 is YYNGEE. This chain's CDR3 is CASSVGGVFYTGYTF. CDR3 DNA sequence: TGTGCCAGCAGCGTTGGGGGGGTGTTCTATACTGGCTACACCTTC.

Details on this clone: This sample also contains other DNA sequences that code for the same CDR3. The V gene is TRBV5-1, the J gene TRBJ2-3, with 13 bases lining up with TRBD2. CDR1 SGHRS and CDR2 YFSETQ come from the germline V gene. J lost 5 bases, V lost 2 bases, and 5 bases had no gene match. The length of the CDR3 is 16 residues. The CDR3 coding sequence is TGCGCCAGCAGCTTTGGGACTAGCGGGGCCGGAGATACGCAGTATTTT. Amino acid sequence: CASSFGTSGAGDTQYF.

The chain couples TRBV5-4 to TRBJ1-2; TRBD1 might be the D (5 bases). The CDR3 sequence is 15 residues long. V dropped 4 bases and J dropped 4 bases, with 17 bases sitting between them. Germline V gene data show CDR1 as SGHNT and CDR2 as YYREEE (reference sequence). The CDR3, as DNA: TGTGCCAGCAGCCAGTGGCGGGACGGCCCCTATGGCTACACCTTC. Translation: CASSQWRDGPYGYTF.

The V and J genes are TRBV6-6 and TRBJ1-2, with 8 bases aligning to TRBD1. Trimming cost V 5 bases and J 3 bases; bases outside gene matches: 2. Germline V lookup: CDR1 MNHNY, CDR2 SVGAGI (reference sequence). The CDR3 is 13 residues long. DNA of the CDR3: TGTGCCAGCAGTCCACAGGGGGACTATGGCTACACCTTC. Translating gives CASSPQGDYGYTF.

The genes are TRBV7-9 and TRBJ2-2; D call uncertain. Germline V gives CDR1 SEHNR, CDR2 FQNEAQ (reference sequence). The CDR3 sequence is 14 residues long. With 8 bases removed from V and 5 bases from J, the gap between germline ends came to 15 bases. The CDR3 sequence: CASENSRRTGELFF. The CDR3 nucleotides are TGTGCCAGCGAAAACAGCAGACGAACCGGGGAGCTGTTTTTT.

V gene TRBV5-1 combines with J gene TRBJ2-5, with a weak D call TRBD2 (7 bases). Trimming removed 0 bases from V and 0 bases from J, with 12 bases in between. Germline CDR1 and CDR2: SGHRS and YFSETQ. There are 16 residues in the CDR3. The CDR3 loop is CASSLGGGHYQETQYF. CDR3 bases: TGCGCCAGCAGCTTGGGGGGGGGCCACTACCAAGAGACCCAGTACTTC.

This chain joins TRBV18 and TRBJ1-2; 12 positions match TRBD1. CDR1 and CDR2 from the germline V gene are KGHSH and LQKENI. This CDR3 spans 16 amino acids. The V segment lost 0 bases and the J segment 3 bases; nucleotides outside the gene matches: 2. CDR3 DNA: TGTGCCAGCTCACCACCCGGGACAGGGGGCTACTATGGCTACACCTTC. Amino acid sequence: CASSPPGTGGYYGYTF.

The chain has TRBV7-2 and TRBJ2-5; tentatively, D is TRBD1 (5 bases). Trimming removed 5 bases at V and 0 bases at J, with 16 bases between. Germline loops: CDR1 SGHTA, CDR2 FQGNSA. This CDR3 is 16 amino acids long. DNA for the CDR3: TGTGCCAGCAGCACTCGCCTAGACAGTAACCAAGAGACCCAGTACTTC. As protein: CASSTRLDSNQETQYF.

The chain has TRBV9 and TRBJ1-4, with 9 bases aligning to TRBD1. CDR1 is SGDLS and CDR2 is YYNGEE in the germline V gene. This CDR3 comprises 17 residues. J lost 7 bases, V lost 6 bases, and 16 bases had no gene match. The CDR3 DNA reads TGTGCCAGCACCCCCACCTCCTCACAGGGGGCGGGTGAAAAACTGTTTTTT. Protein sequence: CASTPTSSQGAGEKLFF.

V is TRBV7-9 and J is TRBJ1-3, with D perhaps TRBD1 (6 bases). V was shortened by 5 bases and J by 6 bases, with 14 bases between the two germline ends. This CDR3 contains 14 residues. Per germline, CDR1 SEHNR and CDR2 FQNEAQ (reference sequence). As DNA, the CDR3 is TGTGCCAGCAGCAAGATGACAGGCGAAAACACCATATATTTT. Protein product: CASSKMTGENTIYF. Together with reference TRBV7-9 and TRBJ1-3, the CDR3 gives the full variable domain: DTGVSQNPRHKITKRGQNVTFRCDPISEHNRLYWYRQTLGQGPEFLTYFQNEAQLEKSRLLSDRFSAERPKGSFSTLEIQRTEQGDSAMYLCASSKMTGENTIYFGEGSWLTVV.

The chain has TRBV19 and TRBJ1-1; D is uncertain. CDR1 and CDR2 from the germline V gene are LNHDA and SQIVND (reference sequence). The CDR3 sequence is 15 residues long. The ends were cut back, 6 bases at V and 9 bases at J, with 23 bases in the middle. DNA for the CDR3: TGTGCCAGTAGCGATCCCTATGCGGTGCCGTTGAAAGCTTTCTTT. Its translation: CASSDPYAVPLKAFF.

The J gene is TRBJ1-2, the V gene TRBV27; 7 bases match TRBD1. Losses at the gene ends were 2 bases for V and 4 bases for J; bases not matched to a gene: 10. Germline CDR1 and CDR2: MNHEY and SMNVEV (reference sequence). This CDR3 has 16 amino acids. This CDR3 is CASSLKSGQKIYGYTF. CDR3 nucleotide sequence: TGTGCCAGCAGTTTAAAGTCGGGACAGAAGATCTATGGCTACACCTTC.